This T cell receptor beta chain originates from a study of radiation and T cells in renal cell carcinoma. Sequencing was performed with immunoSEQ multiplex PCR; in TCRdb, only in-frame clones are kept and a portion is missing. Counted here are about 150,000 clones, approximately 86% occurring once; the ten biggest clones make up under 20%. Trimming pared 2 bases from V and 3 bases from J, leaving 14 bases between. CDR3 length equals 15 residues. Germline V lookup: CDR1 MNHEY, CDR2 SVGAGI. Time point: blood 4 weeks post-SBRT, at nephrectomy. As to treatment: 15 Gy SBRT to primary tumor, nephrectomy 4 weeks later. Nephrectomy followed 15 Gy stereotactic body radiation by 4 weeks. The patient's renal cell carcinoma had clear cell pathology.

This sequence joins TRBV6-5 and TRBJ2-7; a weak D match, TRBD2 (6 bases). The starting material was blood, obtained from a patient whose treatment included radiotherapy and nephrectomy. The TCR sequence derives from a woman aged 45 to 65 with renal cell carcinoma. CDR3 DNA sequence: TGTGCCAGCAGTTACCGGGAGTATGGAGACTACGAGCAGTACTTC. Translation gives CASSYREYGDYEQYF.